This TCR beta chain was recovered during a study of cytomegalovirus exposure and HLA in healthy donors. General study results and limits: There were under 200 TCR beta chains listed as cytomegalovirus-associated.

About this clone: Its antigen is unknown.

This CDR3 is built from 13 residues. V dropped 0 bases and J dropped 10 bases, with 10 bases sitting between them. Per germline, CDR1 LGHNA and CDR2 YSLEER. Likely unrecorded immune exposures existed in these nominally healthy donors. This PCR relied on a set of 60 Vbeta primers and 13 Jbeta primers. The assay was immunoSEQ multiplex PCR, and TCRdb's table has in-frame clones only and misses some. The table lists about 48,000 clones. The sample consisted of PBMCs. The TCR comes from a woman aged 40 to 50 in good health and CMV-seronegative. The chain carries TRBV4-3 and TRBJ1-5; D gene unclear. The CDR3 nucleotides read TGCGCCAGCAGCCAAGATGGGAGGCTCCCCCAGCATTTT. This codes for CASSQDGRLPQHF.